Following are 31 T cell receptor beta chains from one sample sequenced in a study of T cell changes during pregnancy in multiple sclerosis. Assay: immunoSEQ multiplex PCR; the TCRdb copy retains only in-frame clones and omits some. The table has tens of thousands of clones, more than 85% seen once; the top ten hold around 0.89%. The sample was peripheral blood, taken after pregnancy. Receptor source: a female donor with multiple sclerosis, enrolled in a pregnancy study.

V and J are TRBV6-6 and TRBJ2-2; a possible D gene is TRBD2 (6 bases). Germline CDR1 reads MNHNY; CDR2 reads SVGAGI (reference sequence). The CDR3 loop spans 12 amino acids. Trimming stripped 6 bases from V and 8 bases from J, with 10 bases between. This chain's CDR3 is CASSPRGGELFF. CDR3 DNA sequence: TGTGCCAGCAGCCCCCGGGGGGGGGAGCTGTTTTTT.

This chain uses TRBV6-6 with TRBJ1-5; 8 positions agree with TRBD1. CDR3 length: 16 residues. Germline CDR1 and CDR2: MNHNY and SVGAGI (reference sequence). V lost 3 bases, J lost 4 bases, and 8 bases stayed unmatched. The CDR3 reads CASSYQAGTGNQPQHF. In DNA form, the CDR3 reads TGTGCCAGCAGTTATCAGGCGGGGACAGGAAATCAGCCCCAGCATTTT.

The chain is built from TRBV27 and TRBJ2-7, with D tentatively TRBD1 (6 bases). The V end was cut by 8 bases, the J end by 3 bases, with 17 bases between. The germline V gene encodes CDR1 MNHEY and CDR2 SMNVEV (reference sequence). The CDR3 loop spans 14 amino acids. In DNA form, the CDR3 reads TGTGCCAGCGGGGGCAGGGGTGGGGTCTACGAGCAGTACTTC. The encoded protein is CASGGRGGVYEQYF.

This sequence joins TRBV14 and TRBJ1-2, with D uncertain. This CDR3 is built from 13 residues. Germline CDR1 reads SGHDN; CDR2 reads FVKESK. V was shortened by 5 bases and J by 1 base, with 8 bases between the two germline ends. CDR3 region: CASSFRNNYGYTF. The CDR3, as DNA: TGTGCCAGCAGCTTCAGGAATAACTATGGCTACACCTTC.

The chain carries TRBV7-6 and TRBJ2-7; the D gene is possibly TRBD1 (6 bases). There are 14 residues in the CDR3. Germline CDR1 SGHVS, CDR2 FNYEAQ. V lost 5 bases, J lost 0 bases, and 11 bases lay in between. CDR3 DNA: TGTGCCAGCAGCGCCAGGGGAAGCTCCTACGAGCAGTACTTC. As protein: CASSARGSSYEQYF.

This clone was observed once. V gene TRBV2 combines with J gene TRBJ2-7; the D gene is possibly TRBD2 (6 bases). The V gene's germline CDR1 is SNHLY and CDR2 FYNNEI. The CDR3 is 14 amino acids. The V end lost 4 bases, the J end lost 3 bases, and 13 bases lay between the germline ends. CDR3 nucleotide sequence: TGTGCCAGCAGTGCGGGACTGACGTTCTACGAGCAGTACTTC. Translating it yields CASSAGLTFYEQYF.

This sequence joins TRBV4-1 and TRBJ2-7, with TRBD2 matching over 9 bases. Germline values: CDR1 MGHRA, CDR2 YSYEKL. The CDR3 sequence is 15 residues long. V was pared by 2 bases and J by 3 bases, with 5 bases of the junction left unmatched. The CDR3 reads CASSQPGLAFYEQYF. The CDR3 coding sequence is TGCGCCAGCAGCCAACCGGGACTAGCATTCTACGAGCAGTACTTC.

The V and J genes are TRBV6-5 and TRBJ1-6; D may be TRBD1 (5 bases). Germline CDR1 is MNHEY and CDR2 is SVGAGI. This CDR3 comprises 15 residues. V was cut by 6 bases and J by 6 bases, with 15 bases left in between. The CDR3 coding sequence is TGTGCCAGCAGGCCCGGCAGGGTGTCTAATTCACCCCTCCACTTT. This codes for CASRPGRVSNSPLHF.

V gene TRBV7-3 combines with J gene TRBJ2-3; maybe TRBD1 (6 bases). The germline CDR1 and CDR2 sequences are SGHTA and FQGTGA. The V end lost 3 bases, the J end lost 4 bases, and 14 bases lay between the germline ends. This CDR3 has 15 residues. CDR3 loop: CASSLRGYGADTQYF. CDR3 nucleotide sequence: TGTGCCAGCAGCTTGAGGGGGTATGGTGCAGATACGCAGTATTTT.

The chain uses TRBV5-4 and TRBJ2-3; 10 bases are shared with TRBD1. The CDR3 consists of 14 residues. Germline CDR1 reads SGHNT; CDR2 reads YYREEE (reference sequence). V gave up 4 bases and J gave up 6 bases; unmatched junction bases: 5. The chain's CDR3 is CASSVDRGTDTQYF. The CDR3 region has the DNA TGTGCCAGCAGCGTGGACAGGGGGACGGATACGCAGTATTTT.

This clone appeared once. For the CDR3, the DNA is TGTGCCAGCAGGATTGGACAGGGAGGCAATACCGGGGAGCTGTTTTTT. The encoded protein is CASRIGQGGNTGELFF. The V and J genes are TRBV27 and TRBJ2-2, with 8 positions matching TRBD1. From germline, CDR1 is MNHEY and CDR2 SMNVEV (reference sequence). Unmatched junction bases numbered 11, after V lost 6 bases and J lost 5 bases. The CDR3 length is 16 residues.

The rearrangement uses TRBV10-3 and TRBJ1-1; D is ambiguous. V was clipped by 3 bases and J by 6 bases, with 11 bases between them. This CDR3 comprises 13 residues. CDR1 and CDR2 (germline): ENHRY, SYGVKD. As DNA, the CDR3 is TGTGCCATCAGTGAAAGAGCCGTTGCTGAAGCTTTCTTT. Translating it yields CAISERAVAEAFF.

The chain employs TRBV7-2 and TRBJ1-5; TRBD1 aligns across 9 bases. The germline V gene encodes CDR1 SGHTA and CDR2 FQGNSA. The CDR3 extends over 16 amino acids. The V and J ends lost 8 bases and 7 bases, in that order; junction bases with no gene match: 15. This CDR3 is CASRISTGGAEQPQHF. CDR3 nucleotides: TGTGCCAGCCGGATCTCTACAGGGGGCGCGGAGCAGCCCCAGCATTTT.

V gene TRBV19 combines with J gene TRBJ1-5; perhaps TRBD1 as D (5 bases). The CDR3 has 15 amino acids. V was cut by 0 bases and J by 5 bases, with 11 bases left in between. Germline CDR1 is LNHDA and CDR2 is SQIVND (reference sequence). The CDR3 spells CASSIDRGRDQPQHF. CDR3 sequence (DNA): TGTGCCAGTAGTATAGATAGGGGCAGGGATCAGCCCCAGCATTTT.

The genes are TRBV11-2 and TRBJ2-3; D possibly corresponds to TRBD2 (6 bases). The CDR3 is 16 amino acids. Germline values: CDR1 SGHAT, CDR2 FQNNGV. V was clipped by 4 bases and J by 1 base, with 15 bases between them. The DNA of the CDR3 is TGTGCCAGCAGCTCAAATCGGGGGACCGGCACAGATACGCAGTATTTT. Amino acid sequence: CASSSNRGTGTDTQYF.

V usage is TRBV25-1 and J usage is TRBJ1-5, with D tentatively TRBD1 (5 bases). Germline V gene sequence: CDR1 MGHDK, CDR2 SYGVNS. CDR3 length: 14 amino acids. Trimming cost V 1 base and J 5 bases, with 9 bases left between them. For the CDR3, the DNA is TGTGCCAGCAGTGAATCTGGGGCTTATCAGCCCCAGCATTTT. As protein: CASSESGAYQPQHF.

The chain joins TRBV18 to TRBJ1-5; the match to TRBD1 covers 8 bases. This CDR3 has 16 amino acids. Germline lookup yields CDR1 KGHSH and CDR2 LQKENI. The J segment lost 7 bases and the V segment lost 3 bases, leaving 11 bases of the junction unmatched. CDR3 coding DNA: TGTGCCAGCTCACCTTATTCGGTGGCAGGGGGCCAGCCCCAGCATTTT. Amino acids: CASSPYSVAGGQPQHF.

V is TRBV10-3 and J is TRBJ2-3; TRBD2 matches at 12 bases. This CDR3 is 15 amino acids long. J gave up 1 base and V 4 bases, and 0 bases lay outside the gene matches. CDR1 ENHRY and CDR2 SYGVKD come from the germline V gene. The CDR3 nucleotides read TGTGCCATCAGTGGGACTAGCGGGGGCACAGATACGCAGTATTTT. This gives the protein CAISGTSGGTDTQYF.

The chain has TRBV30 and TRBJ1-1, with D possibly matching TRBD1 (5 bases). CDR1 and CDR2 from the germline V gene are GTSNPN and SVGIG (reference sequence). The germline V and J ends were trimmed by 8 bases and 7 bases, with 26 bases remaining between them. This CDR3 has 15 residues. CDR3 region: CAGSEPRGTTFEAFF. DNA of the CDR3: TGTGCCGGTTCCGAACCAAGGGGAACCACCTTTGAAGCTTTCTTT.

The CDR3 DNA is TGTGCCAGCAGCTTAGCGCTGACCACAGGGACCAGAAACATTCAGTACTTC. Translated: CASSLALTTGTRNIQYF. The rearrangement joins TRBV7-8 to TRBJ2-4; possible D gene TRBD1, 6 bases. V lost 0 bases, J lost 6 bases, and 18 bases lay in between. From germline, CDR1 is SGHVS and CDR2 FQNEAQ. The CDR3 has 17 residues.

This clone was observed once. V usage is TRBV9 and J usage is TRBJ1-1, with TRBD1 matching over 8 bases. Germline V gene sequence: CDR1 SGDLS, CDR2 YYNGEE. The CDR3 has 15 amino acids. Trimming cost V 4 bases and J 5 bases; bases outside gene matches: 10. This CDR3 is CASSSRQGIGTEAFF. The CDR3 DNA reads as TGTGCCAGCAGCTCCCGACAGGGGATAGGGACTGAAGCTTTCTTT.

This chain links TRBV29-1 with TRBJ1-2, with D possibly TRBD1 on 6 matching bases. The CDR3 totals 12 residues. The V and J ends lost 6 bases and 4 bases respectively, with 12 bases between them. CDR1 is SQVTM and CDR2 is ANQGSEA in the germline V gene. The CDR3 DNA sequence: TGCAGCGTAGAAACAGGGTCCTATGGCTACACCTTC. Translated, it gives CSVETGSYGYTF.

The chain employs TRBV5-4 and TRBJ1-1; the D gene is possibly TRBD1 (5 bases). Trimming left V 2 bases short and J 0 bases short, with 17 bases between. The V gene's germline CDR1 is SGHNT and CDR2 YYREEE (reference sequence). The CDR3 is made up of 17 amino acids. The DNA for the CDR3 is TGTGCCAGCAGCTTCGGTCCGGGACGGGGGATGAACACTGAAGCTTTCTTT. It translates to CASSFGPGRGMNTEAFF.

This sequence joins TRBV27 and TRBJ2-1, with TRBD2 matching over 8 bases. The CDR3 loop spans 15 amino acids. Germline CDR1 and CDR2: MNHEY and SMNVEV (reference sequence). V was pared by 5 bases and J by 0 bases, with 3 bases of the junction left unmatched. The CDR3 bases are TGTGCCAGCAGTAGGGGGACTAGCTCCTACAATGAGCAGTTCTTC. Its translation is CASSRGTSSYNEQFF.

The gene calls are TRBV19 and TRBJ2-1; TRBD2 is a possible D gene (5 bases). Germline V lookup: CDR1 LNHDA, CDR2 SQIVND (reference sequence). V lost 10 bases to trimming and J lost 4 bases, with 11 bases between them. This CDR3 spans 12 amino acids. The CDR3 loop is CATPEGYNEQFF. DNA for the CDR3: TGTGCCACCCCCGAGGGATACAATGAGCAGTTCTTC.

This clone has just a few counts. The chain couples TRBV7-3 to TRBJ2-2, with a weak D call TRBD1 (6 bases). This CDR3 has 15 amino acids. V was shortened by 3 bases and J by 0 bases, with 8 bases between the two germline ends. CDR1 and CDR2 from the germline V gene are SGHTA and FQGTGA. The CDR3 sequence: CASSFRQANTGELFF. The DNA for the CDR3 is TGTGCCAGCAGCTTCAGACAGGCGAACACCGGGGAGCTGTTTTTT.

The V call is TRBV9, the J call TRBJ2-7; 12 nucleotides agree with TRBD1. V lost 4 bases to trimming and J lost 2 bases; unmatched junction nucleotides: 10. The CDR3 is 17 amino acids. Germline V gene data show CDR1 as SGDLS and CDR2 as YYNGEE. The CDR3 nucleotides are TGTGCCAGCAGCCCTGGGACAGGGGGCGCGACACCCTACGAGCAGTACTTC. Protein: CASSPGTGGATPYEQYF.

The V gene is TRBV2, the J gene TRBJ2-5; D gene unclear. This CDR3 has 13 residues. Trimming took off 3 bases at V and 5 bases at J, with 10 bases between the two ends. Germline CDR1 reads SNHLY; CDR2 reads FYNNEI. This CDR3 is CASSDTQSETQYF. The CDR3 DNA reads TGTGCCAGCAGTGATACCCAGTCGGAGACCCAGTACTTC.

Concerning this clone itself: Relative to the germline gene, one junction end is altered; a read error may explain this. The gene calls are TRBV27 and TRBJ1-1, with D hard to call. Per the germline V gene, CDR1 is MNHEY and CDR2 is SMNVEV (reference sequence). The CDR3 length is 14 residues. CDR3 residues: CASNLNWANTEAFF. As DNA, the CDR3 is TGTGCCAGCAATTTAAATTGGGCGAACACTGAAGCTTTCTTT.

This chain uses TRBV6-5 with TRBJ2-5; 9 bases fit TRBD1. The J segment lost 2 bases and the V segment lost 4 bases, leaving 8 bases of the junction unmatched. Per the germline V gene, CDR1 is MNHEY and CDR2 is SVGAGI. The CDR3 loop spans 16 amino acids. CDR3 in amino acids: CASSSIPGQGQETQYF. CDR3 nucleotides: TGTGCCAGCAGTTCGATACCGGGACAGGGACAAGAGACCCAGTACTTC.

This clone was observed once. The rearrangement joins TRBV6-5 to TRBJ2-1; the D gene is possibly TRBD2 (7 bases). The V end was cut by 10 bases, the J end by 4 bases, with 17 bases between. This CDR3 comprises 14 residues. CDR1 and CDR2 (germline): MNHEY, SVGAGI. The CDR3, as DNA: TGTGCCACAAGAGGGGGGGCAATATACAATGAGCAGTTCTTC. Protein: CATRGGAIYNEQFF.